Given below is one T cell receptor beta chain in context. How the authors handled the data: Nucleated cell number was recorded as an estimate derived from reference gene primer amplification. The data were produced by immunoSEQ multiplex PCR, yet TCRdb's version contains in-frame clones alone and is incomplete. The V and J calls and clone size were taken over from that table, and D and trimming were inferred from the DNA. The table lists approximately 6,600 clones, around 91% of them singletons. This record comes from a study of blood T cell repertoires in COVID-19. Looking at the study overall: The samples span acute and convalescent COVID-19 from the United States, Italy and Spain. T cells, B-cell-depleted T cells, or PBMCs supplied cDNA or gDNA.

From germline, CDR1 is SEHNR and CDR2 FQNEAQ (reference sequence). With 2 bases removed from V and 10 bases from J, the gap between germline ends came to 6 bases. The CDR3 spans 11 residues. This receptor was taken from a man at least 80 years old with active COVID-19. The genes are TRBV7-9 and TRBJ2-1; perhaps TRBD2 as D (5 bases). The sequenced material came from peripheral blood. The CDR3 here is CASSLIAEQFF. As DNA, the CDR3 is TGTGCCAGCAGCTTAATAGCGGAGCAGTTCTTC. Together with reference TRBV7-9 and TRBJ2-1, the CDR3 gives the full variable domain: DTGVSQNPRHKITKRGQNVTFRCDPISEHNRLYWYRQTLGQGPEFLTYFQNEAQLEKSRLLSDRFSAERPKGSFSTLEIQRTEQGDSAMYLCASSLIAEQFFGPGTRLTVL.